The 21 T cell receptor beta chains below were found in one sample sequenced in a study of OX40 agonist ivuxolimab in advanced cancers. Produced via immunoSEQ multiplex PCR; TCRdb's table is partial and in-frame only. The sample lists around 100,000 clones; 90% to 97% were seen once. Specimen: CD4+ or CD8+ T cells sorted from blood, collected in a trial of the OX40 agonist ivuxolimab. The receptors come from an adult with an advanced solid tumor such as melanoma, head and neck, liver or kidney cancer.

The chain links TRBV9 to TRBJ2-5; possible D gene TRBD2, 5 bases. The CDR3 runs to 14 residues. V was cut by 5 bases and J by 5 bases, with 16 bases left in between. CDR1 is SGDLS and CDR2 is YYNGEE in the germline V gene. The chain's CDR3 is CASSDELGLETQYF. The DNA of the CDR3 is TGTGCCAGCAGTGACGAACTAGGTTTGGAGACCCAGTACTTC.

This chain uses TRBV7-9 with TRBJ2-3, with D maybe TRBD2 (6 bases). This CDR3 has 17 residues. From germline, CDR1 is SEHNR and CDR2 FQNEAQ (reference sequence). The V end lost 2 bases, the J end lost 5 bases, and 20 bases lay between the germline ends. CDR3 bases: TGTGCCAGCAGCTTACCAACCCTAACGGGGGATTTAGATACGCAGTATTTT. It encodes CASSLPTLTGDLDTQYF.

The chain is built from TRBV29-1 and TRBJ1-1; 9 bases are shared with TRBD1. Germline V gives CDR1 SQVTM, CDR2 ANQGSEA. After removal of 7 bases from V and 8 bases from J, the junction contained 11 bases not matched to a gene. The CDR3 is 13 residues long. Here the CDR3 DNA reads TGCAGCGCGGAGGGACAGGGACTAGGAGAAGCTTTCTTT. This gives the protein CSAEGQGLGEAFF.

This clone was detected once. For the CDR3, the DNA is TGCGCCAGCAGTCTACTAGCGGTCCAAGAGACCCAGTACTTC. It encodes CASSLLAVQETQYF. The chain employs TRBV10-2 and TRBJ2-5; 8 bases match TRBD2. V was clipped by 5 bases and J by 1 base; unmatched bases: 3. CDR3 length: 14 amino acids. Germline V lookup: CDR1 WSHSY, CDR2 SAAADI.

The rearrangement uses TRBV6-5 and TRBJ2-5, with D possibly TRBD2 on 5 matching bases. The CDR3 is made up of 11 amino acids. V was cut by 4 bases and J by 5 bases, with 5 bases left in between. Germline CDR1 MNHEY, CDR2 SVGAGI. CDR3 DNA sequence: TGTGCCAGCAGTTCGGGGGAGACCCAGTACTTC. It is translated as CASSSGETQYF.

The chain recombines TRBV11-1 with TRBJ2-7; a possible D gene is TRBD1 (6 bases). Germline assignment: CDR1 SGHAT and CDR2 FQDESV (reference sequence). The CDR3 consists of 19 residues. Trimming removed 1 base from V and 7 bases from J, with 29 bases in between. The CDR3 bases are TGTGCCAGCAGCTTAGTTGAGCAGGGGCAAAAGGGACCGTCGAGAGAGCAGTACTTC. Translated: CASSLVEQGQKGPSREQYF.

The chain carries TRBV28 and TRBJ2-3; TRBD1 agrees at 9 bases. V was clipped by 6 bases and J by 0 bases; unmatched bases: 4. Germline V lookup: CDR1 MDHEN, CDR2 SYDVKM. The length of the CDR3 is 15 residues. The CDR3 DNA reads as TGTGCCAGCAGCAGGGACAGGGTGAGCACAGATACGCAGTATTTT. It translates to CASSRDRVSTDTQYF.

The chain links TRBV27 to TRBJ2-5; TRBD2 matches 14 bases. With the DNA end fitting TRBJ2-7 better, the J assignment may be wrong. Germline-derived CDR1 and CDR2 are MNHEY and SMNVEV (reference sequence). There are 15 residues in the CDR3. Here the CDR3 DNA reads TGTGCCAGCAGCCTCGGGACTAGCGGGAGTAACGAGCAGTACTTC. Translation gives CASSLGTSGSNEQYF.

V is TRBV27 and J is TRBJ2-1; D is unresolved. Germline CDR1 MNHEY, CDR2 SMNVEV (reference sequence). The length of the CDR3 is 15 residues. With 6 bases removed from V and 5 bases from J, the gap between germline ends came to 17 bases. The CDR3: CASSLGFGDHNEQFF. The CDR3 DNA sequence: TGTGCCAGCAGCCTAGGGTTCGGAGATCACAATGAGCAGTTCTTC.

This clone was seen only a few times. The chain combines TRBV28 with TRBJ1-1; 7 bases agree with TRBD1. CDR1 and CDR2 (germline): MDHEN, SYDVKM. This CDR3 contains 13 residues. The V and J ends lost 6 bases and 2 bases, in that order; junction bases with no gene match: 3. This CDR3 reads CASSRDRNTEAFF. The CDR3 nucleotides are TGTGCCAGCAGCAGGGACAGAAACACTGAAGCTTTCTTT.

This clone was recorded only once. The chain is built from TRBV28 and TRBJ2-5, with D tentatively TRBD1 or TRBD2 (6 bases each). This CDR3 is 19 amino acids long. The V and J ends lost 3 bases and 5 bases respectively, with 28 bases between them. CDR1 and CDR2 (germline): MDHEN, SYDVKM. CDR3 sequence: CASSFSGVIRSGGRETQYF. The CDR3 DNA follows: TGTGCCAGCAGTTTCTCAGGGGTTATACGCAGCGGAGGGAGGGAGACCCAGTACTTC.

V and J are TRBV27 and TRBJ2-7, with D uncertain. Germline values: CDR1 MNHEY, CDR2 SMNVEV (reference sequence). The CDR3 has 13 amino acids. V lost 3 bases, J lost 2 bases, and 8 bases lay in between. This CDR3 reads CASSFDWTYEQYF. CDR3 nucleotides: TGTGCCAGCAGTTTCGACTGGACCTACGAGCAGTACTTC.

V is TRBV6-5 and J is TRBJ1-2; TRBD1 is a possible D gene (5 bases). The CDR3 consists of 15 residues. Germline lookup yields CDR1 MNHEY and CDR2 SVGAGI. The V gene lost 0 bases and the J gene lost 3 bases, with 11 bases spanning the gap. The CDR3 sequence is CASSYSRGADYGYTF. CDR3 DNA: TGTGCCAGCAGTTACTCGCGAGGGGCCGACTATGGCTACACCTTC.

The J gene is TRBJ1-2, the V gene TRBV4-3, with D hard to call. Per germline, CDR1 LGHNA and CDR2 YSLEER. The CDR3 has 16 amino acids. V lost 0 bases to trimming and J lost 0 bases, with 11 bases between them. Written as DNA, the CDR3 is TGCGCCAGCAGCCAAGAACAGTTTAATGCTAACTATGGCTACACCTTC. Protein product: CASSQEQFNANYGYTF.

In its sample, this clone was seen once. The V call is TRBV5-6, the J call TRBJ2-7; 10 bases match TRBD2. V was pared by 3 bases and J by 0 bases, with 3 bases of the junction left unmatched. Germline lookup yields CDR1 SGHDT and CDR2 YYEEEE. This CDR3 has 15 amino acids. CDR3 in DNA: TGTGCCAGCAGCTCGGGACTAGCGCTCTCCTACGAGCAGTACTTC. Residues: CASSSGLALSYEQYF.

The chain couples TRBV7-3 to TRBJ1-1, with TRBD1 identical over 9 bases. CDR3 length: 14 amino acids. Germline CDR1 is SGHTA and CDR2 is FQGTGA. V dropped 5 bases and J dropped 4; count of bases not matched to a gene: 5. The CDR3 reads CASSVGQGSTEAFF. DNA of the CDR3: TGTGCCAGCAGCGTGGGACAGGGATCCACTGAAGCTTTCTTT. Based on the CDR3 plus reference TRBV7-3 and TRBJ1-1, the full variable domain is GAGVSQTPSNKVTEKGKYVELRCDPISGHTALYWYRQSLGQGPEFLIYFQGTGAADDSGLPNDRFFAVRPEGSVSTLKIQRTERGDSAVYLCASSVGQGSTEAFFGQGTRLTVV.

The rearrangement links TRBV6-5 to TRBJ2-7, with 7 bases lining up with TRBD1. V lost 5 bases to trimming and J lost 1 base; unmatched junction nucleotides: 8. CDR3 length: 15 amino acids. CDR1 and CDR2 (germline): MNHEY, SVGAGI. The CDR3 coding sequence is TGTGCCAGCAGTCCGGAGGAGACAGGGTCCTACGAGCAGTACTTC. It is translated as CASSPEETGSYEQYF.

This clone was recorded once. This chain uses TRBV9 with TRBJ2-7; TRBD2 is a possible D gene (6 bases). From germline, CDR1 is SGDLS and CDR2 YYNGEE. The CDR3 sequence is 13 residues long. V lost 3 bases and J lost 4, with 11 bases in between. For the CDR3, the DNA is TGTGCCAGCAGCGGTCCGGCGGGATACGAGCAGTACTTC. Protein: CASSGPAGYEQYF.

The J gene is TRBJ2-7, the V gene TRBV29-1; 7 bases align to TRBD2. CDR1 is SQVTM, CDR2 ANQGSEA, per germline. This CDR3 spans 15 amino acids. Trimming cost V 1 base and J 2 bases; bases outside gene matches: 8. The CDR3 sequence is CSVEGLAGEPYEQYF. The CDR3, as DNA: TGCAGCGTTGAAGGGCTGGCGGGAGAACCCTACGAGCAGTACTTC.

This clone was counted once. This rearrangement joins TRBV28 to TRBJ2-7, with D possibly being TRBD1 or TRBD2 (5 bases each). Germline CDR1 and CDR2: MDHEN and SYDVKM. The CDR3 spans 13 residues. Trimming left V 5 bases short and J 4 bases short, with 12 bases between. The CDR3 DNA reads TGTGCCAGCAGTGTCTCGAGGGGTTACGAGCAGTACTTC. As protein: CASSVSRGYEQYF.

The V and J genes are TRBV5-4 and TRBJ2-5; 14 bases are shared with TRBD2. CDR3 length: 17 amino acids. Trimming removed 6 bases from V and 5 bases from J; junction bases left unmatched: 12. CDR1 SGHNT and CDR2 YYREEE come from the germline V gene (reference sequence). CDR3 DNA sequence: TGTGCCAGCAAGAAGCCGGGACTAGCGGGAGTTCGGGAGACCCAGTACTTC. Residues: CASKKPGLAGVRETQYF.